The 26 T cell receptor beta chains below come from one sample, sequenced in a study of T cell repertoires in cytomegalovirus infection. TCRdb re-called the reads through MiXCR, storing one row per CDR3 protein. The profile shows some 600,000 distinct CDR3 sequences, less than 25% of them singletons. Sequencing was done on a sample of CD8+ T cells from PBMCs. These receptors all stem from a human donor in good health (CMV status not recorded). Some clones in this sample may be carry-over from other donors' samples.

The chain employs TRBV6-4 and TRBJ1-2, with unresolved D. The CDR3 has 14 residues. V was trimmed by 2 bases and J by 7 bases, leaving 14 bases between them. Germline CDR1 MRHNA, CDR2 SNTAGT. CDR3 residues: CASSDGQRVGGYTF. As DNA, the CDR3 is TGTGCCAGCAGTGACGGCCAGCGAGTAGGTGGCTACACCTTC.

The chain uses TRBV29-1 and TRBJ2-6; 8 nucleotides match TRBD1. Germline lookup yields CDR1 SQVTM and CDR2 ANQGSEA. Trimming cost V 5 bases and J 2 bases; bases outside gene matches: 2. CDR3 length equals 14 residues. The CDR3 is CSVWTGTGANVLTF. The CDR3 coding sequence is TGCAGCGTTTGGACAGGGACTGGGGCCAACGTCCTGACTTTC.

In this sample, this clonotype turned up many times. The chain has TRBV28 and TRBJ2-2; D not certain. Germline assignment: CDR1 MDHEN and CDR2 SYDVKM. This CDR3 is 11 amino acids long. DNA for the CDR3: TGTGCTGCCGAGAACACCGGGGAGCTGTTTTTT. It translates to CAAENTGELFF.

CDR3 protein: CASSWRDDRGDTGELFF. In DNA, the CDR3 is TGTGCCAGCAGCTGGAGGGACGACAGGGGTGACACCGGGGAGCTGTTTTTT. The V gene is TRBV7-9, the J gene TRBJ2-2, with 8 bases fitting TRBD1. The J segment lost 3 bases and the V segment lost 4 bases, leaving 10 bases of the junction unmatched. This CDR3 has 17 amino acids. The V gene's germline CDR1 is SEHNR and CDR2 FQNEAQ (reference sequence).

This clonotype was counted ten times or more. At one of its ends the junction is not consistent with the germline gene, which may arise from a read error. The chain links TRBV7-7 to TRBJ2-7, with 9 nucleotides matching TRBD1. Per the germline V gene, CDR1 is SSHAT and CDR2 is FNYEAQ (reference sequence). This CDR3 region has 14 residues. The chain's CDR3 is CASSLGTGRNEQYF. CDR3 bases: TGTGCTAGCAGCTTAGGGACAGGGAGGAACGAGCAGTACTTC.

This clonotype was counted a few times. The J gene is TRBJ2-1, the V gene TRBV20-1, with 8 bases that match TRBD2. Per the germline V gene, CDR1 is DFQATT and CDR2 is SNEGSKA (reference sequence). The V and J ends lost 1 base and 4 bases, in that order; junction bases with no gene match: 6. The CDR3 covers 15 residues. CDR3 region: CSARVFTSGYNEQFF. The CDR3 DNA reads as TGCAGTGCTAGAGTATTCACTAGCGGATACAATGAGCAGTTCTTC.

The chain links TRBV6-6 to TRBJ2-3, with 14 positions matching TRBD2. CDR1 and CDR2 from the germline V gene are MNHNY and SVGAGI (reference sequence). The CDR3 length is 16 residues. V lost 5 bases to trimming and J lost 5 bases; unmatched junction nucleotides: 6. CDR3 protein: CASSKPTSGGGDTQYF. The CDR3 DNA sequence: TGTGCCAGCAGTAAACCGACTAGCGGGGGGGGAGATACGCAGTATTTT.

The rearrangement joins TRBV6-2 or TRBV6-3 to TRBJ2-1; TRBD1 aligns across 9 bases. This CDR3 comprises 15 residues. The germline CDR1 and CDR2 sequences are MNHEY and SVGEGT. V gave up 2 bases and J gave up 5 bases; unmatched junction bases: 4. As DNA, the CDR3 is TGTGCCAGCAGTTACGTAGGGACAGGGAACAATGAGCAGTTCTTC. It yields the protein CASSYVGTGNNEQFF.

The V and J genes are TRBV29-1 and TRBJ2-5; D gene uncertain. The CDR3 is made up of 13 amino acids. Germline lookup yields CDR1 SQVTM and CDR2 ANQGSEA. The germline V and J ends were trimmed by 4 bases and 1 base, with 10 bases remaining between them. CDR3 DNA: TGCAGCGTTGCTCCGGAATTCCAAGAGACCCAGTACTTC. It translates to CSVAPEFQETQYF.

This clonotype was counted at least ten times. The gene calls are TRBV2 and TRBJ2-3; D is possibly TRBD1 or TRBD2 (5 bases each). The V gene's germline CDR1 is SNHLY and CDR2 FYNNEI. Trimming left V 10 bases short and J 4 bases short, with 15 bases between. There are 13 residues in the CDR3. The CDR3 DNA sequence: TGTGCCACCCTGGGACGCCTGGCAGATACGCAGTATTTT. The encoded protein is CATLGRLADTQYF.

V is TRBV5-7 and J is TRBJ1-4, with D perhaps TRBD1 (5 bases). TRBV5-7 is assigned to the ORF class and has an uncertain function. CDR3 length: 16 amino acids. Trimming shortened V by 1 base and J by 3 bases, and 13 bases separated the two germline ends. The CDR3 reads CASSLFRRAANEKLFF. DNA of the CDR3: TGTGCCAGCAGCTTGTTTCGCAGGGCAGCTAATGAAAAACTGTTTTTT.

In its sample, this clonotype was seen many times. This chain links TRBV10-3 with TRBJ2-1, with 9 nucleotides matching TRBD1. Germline lookup yields CDR1 ENHRY and CDR2 SYGVKD. The CDR3 has 16 residues. The V gene end was trimmed by 6 bases and the J gene end by 1 base; junction bases not matched to a gene: 7. The CDR3 DNA sequence: TGTGCCATCAGAGCTCCCGGGACAGGGTCCTACAATGAGCAGTTCTTC. Translation: CAIRAPGTGSYNEQFF.

The table lists this clonotype with a count of one. A much larger clone lies a single base off, so this may be a read error. No conserved phenylalanine or tryptophan ends this CDR3, so it is likely a read error. The J gene is TRBJ1-2, the V gene TRBV10-2; D ambiguous. The CDR3 covers 13 residues. Germline V lookup: CDR1 WSHSY, CDR2 SAAADI. V was shortened by 2 bases and J by 2 bases, with 6 bases between the two germline ends. The CDR3 coding sequence is TGCGCCAGCAGTGAGGCGTCAAACTATGGCTACACCCTC. Its protein is CASSEASNYGYTL.

This clonotype was recorded many times. V and J are TRBV7-8 and TRBJ2-1, with D perhaps TRBD1 (5 bases). Trimming took 5 bases from V and 10 from J, leaving 18 bases between them. The CDR3 has 14 residues. Germline V gene sequence: CDR1 SGHVS, CDR2 FQNEAQ. CDR3 nucleotide sequence: TGTGCCAGCAGCCACCGACGGCAGGGCGAAGAGCAGTTCTTC. Translating gives CASSHRRQGEEQFF.

V gene TRBV27 combines with J gene TRBJ2-3; 8 bases map to TRBD2. J gave up 3 bases and V 7 bases, and 9 bases lay outside the gene matches. The CDR3 consists of 15 residues. Germline V lookup: CDR1 MNHEY, CDR2 SMNVEV (reference sequence). CDR3 sequence (DNA): TGTGCCAGCACCCCCCGGGGGGGCCGAACAGATACGCAGTATTTT. Its protein product is CASTPRGGRTDTQYF.

The V and J genes are TRBV5-6 and TRBJ2-1, with 9 bases lining up with TRBD1. Trimming at V came to 5 bases and at J to 3 bases, leaving 6 bases not matched to a gene. CDR1 is SGHDT and CDR2 is YYEEEE in the germline V gene. The CDR3 sequence is 15 residues long. The chain's CDR3 is CASSFGDRDYNEQFF. The CDR3 region has the DNA TGTGCCAGCAGTTTCGGGGACAGGGACTACAATGAGCAGTTCTTC.

This clonotype has at least ten counts. The chain uses TRBV28 and TRBJ1-1, with unresolved D. The germline V gene has CDR1 MDHEN and CDR2 SYDVKM. The CDR3 has 13 residues. The V and J ends lost 3 bases and 3 bases respectively, with 8 bases between them. The CDR3, as DNA: TGTGCCAGCAGTTTGTCCGAGGACACTGAAGCTTTCTTT. It is translated as CASSLSEDTEAFF.

With regard to this clonotype: A much larger clone differs from this one at a single base, so this may be a read error. The J gene is TRBJ1-1, the V gene TRBV11-2; 8 bases are shared with TRBD1. The ends lost 2 bases at V and 7 bases at J; junction bases unmatched: 9. The CDR3 totals 15 residues. CDR1 and CDR2 (germline): SGHAT, FQNNGV. CDR3 nucleotides: TGTGCCAGCAGCTTACAGGCGACAGGGGCGGATGAAGCTTTCTTT. Its protein product is CASSLQATGADEAFF.

Regarding this clonotype: A much more abundant neighbour one base away suggests this may be a read error. The J gene is TRBJ2-1, the V gene TRBV4-2; 9 bases are shared with TRBD2. Germline assignment: CDR1 LGHNA and CDR2 YNFKEQ. This CDR3 has 16 residues. The DNA of the CDR3 is TGTGCCAACAGCCAGGAGAGAGCGGGGGGTTACAATGAGCAGTTCTTC. Protein: CANSQERAGGYNEQFF.

This clonotype was detected only a few times. The chain recombines TRBV19 with TRBJ2-1; no reliable D call. This CDR3 region has 14 residues. Trimming removed 2 bases from V and 8 bases from J, with 13 bases in between. The germline CDR1 and CDR2 sequences are LNHDA and SQIVND (reference sequence). The CDR3 coding sequence is TGTGCCAGTAGTATACCCCGCCGTTCTGATGAGCAGTTCTTC. Translated: CASSIPRRSDEQFF.

The chain links TRBV27 to TRBJ2-1; D possibly uses TRBD1 or TRBD2 (6 bases each). From germline, CDR1 is MNHEY and CDR2 SMNVEV (reference sequence). This CDR3 region has 16 residues. V lost 1 base, J lost 7 bases, and 17 bases lay in between. The CDR3 DNA reads as TGTGCCAGCAGTTTATTAAACGGGGGCCGGGGGAATGAGCAGTTCTTC. It specifies CASSLLNGGRGNEQFF.

This clonotype has a handful of counts. The chain uses TRBV12-3 or TRBV12-4 and TRBJ2-5, with TRBD1 matching over 8 bases. Unmatched junction bases numbered 12, after V lost 4 bases and J lost 2 bases. The CDR3 extends over 17 amino acids. CDR3 coding DNA: TGTGCCAGCAGTTCTTATAGGACAGGGCCTCCACAAGAGACCCAGTACTTC. It specifies CASSSYRTGPPQETQYF.

This clonotype was observed a few times. The CDR3 loop is CASSIGEMAEAFF. The CDR3 DNA reads TGTGCCAGTAGTATCGGAGAGATGGCTGAAGCTTTCTTT. J is TRBJ1-1 and V is TRBV19; D unclear. The CDR3 consists of 13 residues. The germline V gene encodes CDR1 LNHDA and CDR2 SQIVND (reference sequence). The V end lost 3 bases, the J end lost 6 bases, and 11 bases lay between the germline ends.

The gene calls are TRBV19 and TRBJ1-5, with D unclear. Trimming took 2 bases from V and 2 from J, leaving 10 bases between them. Germline V CDR1 and CDR2: LNHDA, SQIVND (reference sequence). The length of the CDR3 is 15 residues. CDR3 DNA: TGTGCCAGTAGTATATCCCGCGGCGGCAATCAGCCCCAGCATTTT. Translating gives CASSISRGGNQPQHF.

This clonotype appeared a few times. This sequence joins TRBV11-2 and TRBJ2-1, with D perhaps being TRBD1 or TRBD2 (6 bases each). From germline, CDR1 is SGHAT and CDR2 FQNNGV. The V end lost 0 bases, the J end lost 8 bases, and 14 bases lay between the germline ends. This CDR3 is 15 amino acids long. For the CDR3, the DNA is TGTGCCAGCAGCTTAGACCAGGGGAGGTTGGATGAGCAGTTCTTC. Protein sequence: CASSLDQGRLDEQFF.

This clonotype was seen a few times. The chain has TRBV10-1 and TRBJ2-3; either TRBD1 or TRBD2 may fit D (5 bases each). The CDR3 covers 16 residues. V was shortened by 2 bases and J by 2 bases, with 14 bases between the two germline ends. Germline CDR1 WNHNN, CDR2 SYGVQD (reference sequence). The chain's CDR3 is CASSEHSDGATDTQYF. The DNA of the CDR3 is TGCGCCAGCAGTGAGCATTCGGACGGGGCCACAGATACGCAGTATTTT.